The clone carrying this TCR beta chain has more than one count but fewer than ten. As yet, its antigen is unknown. The data belong to a study of T cell responses to AZD1222 COVID-19 vaccine. Generated by immunoSEQ multiplex PCR, the TCRdb table keeps only in-frame clones and is missing some. The sample lists about 150,000 clones, 92% occurring once. Study-level points and caveats: Nearly half of the spike-specific TCRs reportedly recognize variant regions that carry no mutations.

The TCR sequence derives from an adult in good health. The sequenced sample was peripheral blood, obtained on day 0 of AZD1222 vaccination.

CDR3 sequence (DNA): TGTGCCAGCAGTCGGGGGGATGAGCAGTTCTTC. Its translation: CASSRGDEQFF. This chain links TRBV6-4 with TRBJ2-1, with TRBD2 matching over 7 bases. From germline, CDR1 is MRHNA and CDR2 SNTAGT. This CDR3 comprises 11 residues. Trimming cost V 5 bases and J 8 bases; bases outside gene matches: 0.